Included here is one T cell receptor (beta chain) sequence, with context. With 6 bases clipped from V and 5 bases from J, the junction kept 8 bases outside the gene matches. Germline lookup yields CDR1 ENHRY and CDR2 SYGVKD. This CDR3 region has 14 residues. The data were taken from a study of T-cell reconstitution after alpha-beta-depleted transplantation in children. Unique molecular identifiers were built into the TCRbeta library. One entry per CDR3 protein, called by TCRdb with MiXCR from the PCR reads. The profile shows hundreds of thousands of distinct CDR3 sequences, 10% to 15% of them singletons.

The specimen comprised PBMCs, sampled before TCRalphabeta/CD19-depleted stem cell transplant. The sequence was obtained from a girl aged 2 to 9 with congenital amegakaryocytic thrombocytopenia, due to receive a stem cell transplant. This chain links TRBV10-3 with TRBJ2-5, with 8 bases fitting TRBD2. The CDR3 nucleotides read TGTGCCATCAGATCAGCGGGAGCGGTGGAGACCCAGTACTTC. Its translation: CAIRSAGAVETQYF.